This T cell receptor (beta chain) is drawn from a study of response to subunit inactivated influenza vaccine. TCRdb recomputed calls from the RT-PCR reads with MiXCR, one row per CDR3 protein. The sample shows more than 400,000 distinct CDR3 sequences, approximately 10% of them seen only once. CDR3 length equals 14 residues. J was trimmed by 3 bases and V by 5 bases; bases with no gene match: 7. Germline-derived CDR1 and CDR2 are MDHEN and SYDVKM. The sequencing used PBMCs from blood, collected roughly 45 days after vaccination. The chain combines TRBV28 with TRBJ2-7; 7 bases agree with TRBD1. This receptor was obtained from a man aged 50 to 59 who received an inactivated influenza vaccine. The DNA for the CDR3 is TGTGCCAGCAGTCTACAGGGGACCTACTACGAGCAGTACTTC. The encoded protein is CASSLQGTYYEQYF.